The T cell receptor beta chain under discussion was sequenced for a study of CD8+ T cells in alopecia areata. Reverse transcription of extracted RNA yielded cDNA, which provided the sequencing template. TCRdb keeps only in-frame clones here, not all; method: immunoSEQ multiplex PCR. The repertoire holds roughly 150,000 clones, with 62% as singletons. The CDR3 runs to 14 residues. CDR1 SGHRS and CDR2 YFSETQ come from the germline V gene. V lost 2 bases and J lost 5; bases outside the gene matches: 2. The sequence was collected from a human donor in good health. J is TRBJ1-4 and V is TRBV5-1; 8 nucleotides agree with TRBD1. Specimen: CD8+ T cells sorted from blood. As DNA, the CDR3 is TGCGCCAGCAGCTTCACAGGGGGAAATGAAAAACTGTTTTTT. Its protein product is CASSFTGGNEKLFF.